A selection of T cell receptor beta chains follows, all from one sample in a study of metastatic and nonmetastatic thyroid tumors. Using MiXCR, TCRdb re-called clones from the PCR reads. In the table there are fewer than 35,000 clones, roughly 29% of which are singletons. Sequenced input: blood. The receptors derive from a female donor with papillary thyroid cancer or a benign thyroid nodule (not recorded which). Some clones in this sample may be carry-over from other donors' samples. Each CDR3 is given with its conserved first and last residue. The order of the fields is D gene, clone size, J gene, V gene, CDR3 protein, CDR3 DNA. D genes are given only for firm matches. The listing skips clone size in some rows; elsewhere it reads once, few, many or a size class.

>NA|medium-sized|TRBJ1-6|TRBV27
CASTTRPPDNSPLHF
TGTGCCAGCACCACCCGGCCCCCCGATAATTCACCCCTCCACTTT
>TRBD1|NA|TRBJ1-1|TRBV5-8
CASSYQALTGIVSRDTEAFF
TGTGCCAGCAGCTACCAAGCGCTGACAGGGATCGTGTCGAGGGACACTGAAGCTTTCTTT
>NA|few|TRBJ2-3|TRBV28
CASNLANTRDTQYF
TGTGCCAGCAATCTAGCGAACACTCGGGATACGCAGTATTTT
>NA|many|TRBJ1-4|TRBV6-2/TRBV6-3
CASSYDLLRDEGEKLFF
TGTGCCAGCAGTTACGATCTACTCCGGGACGAGGGGGAAAAACTGTTTTTT
>NA|NA|TRBJ1-2|TRBV2
CASSENPDPGYGYTF
TGTGCCAGCAGTGAGAATCCAGACCCGGGGTATGGCTACACCTTC
>NA|once|TRBJ2-7|TRBV11-1
CASSLASSARGAEQYF
TGTGCCAGCAGCTTAGCGTCCTCTGCGAGAGGGGCCGAGCAGTACTTC
>NA|NA|TRBJ1-2|TRBV4-1
CASSQEQSGLAGYTF
TGCGCCAGCAGCCAAGAACAATCAGGGTTGGCAGGCTACACCTTC
>NA|many|TRBJ2-5|TRBV15
CATSRDDQTQYF
TGTGCCACCAGCAGAGATGATCAGACCCAGTACTTC
>NA|NA|TRBJ2-1|TRBV27
CASSLYNEQFF
TGTGCCAGCAGTTTGTATAATGAGCAGTTCTTC
>NA|NA|TRBJ2-2|TRBV5-1
CASSEDANTGELFF
TGCGCCAGCAGCGAGGACGCGAACACCGGGGAGCTGTTTTTT
>TRBD1|NA|TRBJ2-3|TRBV28
CASSPWDSPSTDTQYF
TGTGCCAGCAGTCCCTGGGACAGTCCTAGCACAGATACGCAGTATTTT
>TRBD2|few|TRBJ2-7|TRBV5-1
CASSFGLAGREQYF
TGCGCCAGCAGTTTCGGGCTAGCGGGTCGCGAGCAGTACTTC
>NA|NA|TRBJ2-2|TRBV5-1
CASALRHSNTGELFF
TGCGCCAGCGCTCTGAGGCACTCCAACACCGGGGAGCTGTTTTTT
>TRBD2|once|TRBJ2-3|TRBV20-1
CSSSPRLAGSTDSQYF
TGCAGTTCTAGTCCCCGACTAGCGGGAAGCACAGATTCGCAGTATTTT
>NA|many|TRBJ1-1|TRBV28
CASSFQGITEAFF
TGTGCCAGCAGTTTTCAGGGGATCACTGAAGCTTTCTTT
>NA|many|TRBJ2-7|TRBV5-8
CASSLASYEQYF
TGTGCCAGCAGCTTGGCATCCTACGAGCAGTACTTC
>NA|few|TRBJ2-7|TRBV6-1
CASSESYGGNSGEQYF
TGTGCCAGCAGTGAATCATATGGCGGGAACTCGGGAGAGCAGTACTTC
>NA|NA|TRBJ2-1|TRBV6-1
CASSRDGYRDEQFF
TGTGCCAGCAGCCGGGACGGCTACAGGGATGAGCAGTTCTTC
>NA|once|TRBJ2-1|TRBV2
CASSGDSPSYNEQFF
TGTGCCAGCAGCGGTGACAGTCCCTCCTACAATGAGCAGTTCTTC
>NA|NA|TRBJ1-3|TRBV6-2/TRBV6-3
CASSYTWAHSGNTIYF
TGTGCCAGCAGTTACACCTGGGCCCACTCTGGAAACACCATATATTTT
>TRBD1|many|TRBJ1-2|TRBV20-1
CSAIGGDYGYTF
TGCAGTGCTATAGGGGGCGACTATGGCTACACCTTC
>NA|NA|TRBJ1-1|TRBV20-1
CSARGDMATFEAFF
TGCAGTGCAAGGGGGGACATGGCTACTTTTGAAGCTTTCTTT
>NA|NA|TRBJ1-6|TRBV6-1
CASQGRGSPLHF
TGTGCCAGCCAGGGGAGAGGTTCACCCCTCCACTTT
>TRBD1|NA|TRBJ2-7|TRBV18
CASSPGQVKIYEQYF
TGTGCCAGCTCACCCGGACAGGTTAAAATCTACGAGCAGTACTTC
>NA|few|TRBJ2-2|TRBV12-3/TRBV12-4
CASSLTKLTGELFF
TGTGCCAGCAGTTTGACTAAACTCACCGGGGAGCTGTTTTTT
>NA|NA|TRBJ1-4|TRBV15
CATSRDMGKLFF
TGTGCCACCAGCAGAGATATGGGAAAACTGTTTTTT
>TRBD1|few|TRBJ2-1|TRBV28
CASSSWTGVNEQFF
TGTGCCAGCTCCTCATGGACAGGGGTCAATGAGCAGTTCTTC
>TRBD1|many|TRBJ2-7|TRBV30
CACWTGSMEYF
TGTGCCTGTTGGACAGGTTCTATGGAGTACTTC
>NA|many|TRBJ1-4|TRBV28
CASSLEASNEKLFF
TGTGCCAGCAGTTTAGAGGCCTCTAATGAAAAACTGTTTTTT
>NA|many|TRBJ2-1|TRBV11-1
CASSLGLTSSYNEQFF
TGTGCCAGCAGCTTAGGACTCACGAGCTCCTACAATGAGCAGTTCTTC
>TRBD2|NA|TRBJ2-7|TRBV18
CASSPGLAGGTYEQYF
TGTGCCAGCTCACCGGGACTAGCGGGAGGCACCTACGAGCAGTACTTC
>TRBD2|few|TRBJ2-7|TRBV10-1
CAGGAPGGSYEQYF
TGCGCCGGAGGGGCCCCGGGGGGATCCTACGAGCAGTACTTC
>NA|many|TRBJ1-4|TRBV29-1
CSVNEDWGGKLFF
TGCAGCGTTAACGAGGACTGGGGAGGAAAACTGTTTTTT
>NA|many|TRBJ2-7|TRBV5-6
CASSQTRRRTSYEQYF
TGTGCCAGCAGCCAGACTAGACGACGGACTTCCTACGAGCAGTACTTC